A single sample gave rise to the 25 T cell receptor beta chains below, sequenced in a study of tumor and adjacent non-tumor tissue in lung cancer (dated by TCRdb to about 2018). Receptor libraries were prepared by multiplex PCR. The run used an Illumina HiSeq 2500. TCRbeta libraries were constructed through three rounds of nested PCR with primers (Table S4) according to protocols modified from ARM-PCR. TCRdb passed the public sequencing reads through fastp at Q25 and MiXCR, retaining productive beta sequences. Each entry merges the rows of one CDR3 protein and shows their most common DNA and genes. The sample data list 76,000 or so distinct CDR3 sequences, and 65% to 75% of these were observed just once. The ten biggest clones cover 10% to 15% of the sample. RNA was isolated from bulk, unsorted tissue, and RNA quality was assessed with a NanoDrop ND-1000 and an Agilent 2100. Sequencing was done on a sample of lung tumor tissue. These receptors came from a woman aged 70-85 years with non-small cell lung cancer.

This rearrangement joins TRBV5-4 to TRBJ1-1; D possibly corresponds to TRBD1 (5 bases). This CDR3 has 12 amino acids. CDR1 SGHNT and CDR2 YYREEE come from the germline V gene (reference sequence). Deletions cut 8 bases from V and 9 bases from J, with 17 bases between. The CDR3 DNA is TGTGCCAGGAGCCTGTGGGACGGTAAAGCTTTCTTT. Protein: CARSLWDGKAFF. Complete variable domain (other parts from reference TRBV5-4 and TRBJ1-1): ETGVTQSPTHLIKTRGQQVTLRCSSQSGHNTVSWYQQALGQGPQFIFQYYREEENGRGNFPPRFSGLQFPNYSSELNVNALELDDSALYLCARSLWDGKAFFGQGTRLTVV.

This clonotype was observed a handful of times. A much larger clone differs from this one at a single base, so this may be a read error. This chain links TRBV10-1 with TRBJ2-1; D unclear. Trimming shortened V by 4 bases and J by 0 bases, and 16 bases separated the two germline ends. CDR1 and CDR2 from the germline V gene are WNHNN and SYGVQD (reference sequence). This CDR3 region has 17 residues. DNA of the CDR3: TGCGCCAGCAGTGCCACGCGACACAGAGGCTCCTACAATGAGCAGTTCTTC. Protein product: CASSATRHRGSYNEQFF.

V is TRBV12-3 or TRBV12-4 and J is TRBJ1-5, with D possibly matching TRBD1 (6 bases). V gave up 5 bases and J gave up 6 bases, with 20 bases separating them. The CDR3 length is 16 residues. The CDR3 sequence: CASSPRGTGLCQPQHF. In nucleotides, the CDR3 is TGTGCCAGCAGTCCTAGGGGAACAGGGTTATGTCAGCCCCAGCATTTT.

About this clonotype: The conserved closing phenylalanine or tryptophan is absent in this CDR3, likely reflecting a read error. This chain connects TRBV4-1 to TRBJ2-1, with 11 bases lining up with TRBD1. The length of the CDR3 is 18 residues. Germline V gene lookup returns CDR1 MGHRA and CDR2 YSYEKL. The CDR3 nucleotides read TGCGCTAGCAGCCAAGATCGCGGACAGGGGGCGAGTTACAATGAGCAGTTCTCC. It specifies CASSQDRGQGASYNEQFS.

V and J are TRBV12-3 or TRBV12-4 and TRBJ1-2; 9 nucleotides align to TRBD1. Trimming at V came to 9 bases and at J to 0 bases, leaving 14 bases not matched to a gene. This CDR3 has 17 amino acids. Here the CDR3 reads CARSTPRGQGPNYGYTF. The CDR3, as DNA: TGTGCCAGGAGTACACCGAGGGGACAGGGTCCTAACTATGGCTACACCTTC.

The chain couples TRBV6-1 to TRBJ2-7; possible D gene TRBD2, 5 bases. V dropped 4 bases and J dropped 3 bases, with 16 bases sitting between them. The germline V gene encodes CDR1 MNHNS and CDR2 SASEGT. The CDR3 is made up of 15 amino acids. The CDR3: CASSGFEGDIYEQYF. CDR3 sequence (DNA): TGTGCCAGCAGTGGATTTGAGGGAGATATCTACGAGCAGTACTTC.

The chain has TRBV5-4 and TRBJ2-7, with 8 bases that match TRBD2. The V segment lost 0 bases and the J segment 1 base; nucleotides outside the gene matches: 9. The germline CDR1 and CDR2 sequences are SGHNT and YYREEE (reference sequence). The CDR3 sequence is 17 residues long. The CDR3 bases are TGTGCCAGCAGCTTGGGGATAGCGGGATTCACATCCTACGAGCAGTACTTC. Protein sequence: CASSLGIAGFTSYEQYF. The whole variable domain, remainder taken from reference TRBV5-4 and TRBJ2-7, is ETGVTQSPTHLIKTRGQQVTLRCSSQSGHNTVSWYQQALGQGPQFIFQYYREEENGRGNFPPRFSGLQFPNYSSELNVNALELDDSALYLCASSLGIAGFTSYEQYFGPGTRLTVT.

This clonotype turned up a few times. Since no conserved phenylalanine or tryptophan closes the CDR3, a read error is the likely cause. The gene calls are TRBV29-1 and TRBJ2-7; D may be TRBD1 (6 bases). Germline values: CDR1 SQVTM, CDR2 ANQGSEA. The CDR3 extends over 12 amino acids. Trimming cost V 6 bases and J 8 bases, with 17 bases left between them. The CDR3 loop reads CSVTLLGDKQYL. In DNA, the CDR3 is TGCAGCGTCACGTTGCTGGGGGACAAGCAGTACTTA.

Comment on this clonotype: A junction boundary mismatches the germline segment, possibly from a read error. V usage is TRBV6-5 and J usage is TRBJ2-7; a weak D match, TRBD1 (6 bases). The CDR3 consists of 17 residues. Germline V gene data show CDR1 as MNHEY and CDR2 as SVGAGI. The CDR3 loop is CASRARGWYTGSYEQYF. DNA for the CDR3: TGTGCGAGCAGAGCTAGAGGCTGGTATACAGGGTCCTACGAGCAGTACTTC.

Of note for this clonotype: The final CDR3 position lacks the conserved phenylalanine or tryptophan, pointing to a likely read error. The DNA of the CDR3 is TGTGCCAGCAGTTACTCTCGACTATCTTCTCAGTTCCTC. Encoded protein: CASSYSRLSSQFL. The chain joins TRBV6-5 to TRBJ2-1; D might be TRBD2 (5 bases). The CDR3 is 13 residues long. Germline V gene sequence: CDR1 MNHEY, CDR2 SVGAGI. Trimming removed 0 bases at V and 13 bases at J, with 13 bases between.

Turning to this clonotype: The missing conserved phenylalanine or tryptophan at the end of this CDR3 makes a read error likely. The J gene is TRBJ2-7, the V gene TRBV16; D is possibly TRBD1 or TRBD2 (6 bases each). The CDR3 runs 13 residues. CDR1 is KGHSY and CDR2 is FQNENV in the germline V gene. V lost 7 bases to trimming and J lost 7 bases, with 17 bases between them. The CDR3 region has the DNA TGTGCCAGCACCCGTGGGGGGCCGCTAGAGCAGTACTTA. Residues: CASTRGGPLEQYL.

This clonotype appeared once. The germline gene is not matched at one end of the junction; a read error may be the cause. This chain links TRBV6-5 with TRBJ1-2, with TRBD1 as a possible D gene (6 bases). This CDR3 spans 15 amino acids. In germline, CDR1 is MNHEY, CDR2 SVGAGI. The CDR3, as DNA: TGTGTCAGCAGTAACCCGGGACACCAGAATTATGGCTACACCTTC. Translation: CVSSNPGHQNYGYTF.

The CDR3 spells CATSRLARETQYF. In DNA, the CDR3 is TGTGCCACCAGCAGACTAGCGAGGGAGACCCAGTACTTC. The rearrangement links TRBV15 to TRBJ2-5; D is perhaps TRBD2 (6 bases). The CDR3 totals 13 residues. With 2 bases removed from V and 5 bases from J, the gap between germline ends came to 9 bases. Germline CDR1 reads LNHNV; CDR2 reads YYDKDF (reference sequence).

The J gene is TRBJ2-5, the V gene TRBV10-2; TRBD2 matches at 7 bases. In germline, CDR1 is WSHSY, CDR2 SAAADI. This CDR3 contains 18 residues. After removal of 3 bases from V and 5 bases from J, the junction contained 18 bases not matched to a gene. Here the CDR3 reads CASSDFWVVGGPGETQYF. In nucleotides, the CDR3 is TGCGCCAGCAGTGACTTTTGGGTAGTGGGAGGGCCAGGGGAGACCCAGTACTTC.

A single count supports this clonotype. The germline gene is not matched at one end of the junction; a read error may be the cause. The CDR3 loop reads CSIEDTGTGPPETQYF. CDR3 coding DNA: TGCAGCATCGAAGACACCGGGACAGGCCCCCCAGAAACGCAGTATTTT. The J gene is TRBJ2-3, the V gene TRBV29-1, with 8 bases fitting TRBD1. CDR3 length equals 16 residues. Germline assignment: CDR1 SQVTM and CDR2 ANQGSEA.

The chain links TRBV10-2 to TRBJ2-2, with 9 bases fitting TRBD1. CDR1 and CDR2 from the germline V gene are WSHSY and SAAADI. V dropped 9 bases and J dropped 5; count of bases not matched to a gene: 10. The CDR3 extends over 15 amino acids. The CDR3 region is CASLTGGLTTGELFF. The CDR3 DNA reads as TGCGCCAGTCTAACAGGGGGCCTCACAACCGGGGAGCTGTTTTTT.

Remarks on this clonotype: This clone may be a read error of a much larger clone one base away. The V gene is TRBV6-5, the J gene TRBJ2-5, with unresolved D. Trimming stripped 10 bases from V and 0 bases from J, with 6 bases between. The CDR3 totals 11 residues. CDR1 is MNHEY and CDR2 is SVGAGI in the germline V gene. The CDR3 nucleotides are TGTGCCAACACTCACCAAGAGACCCAGTACTTC. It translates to CANTHQETQYF.

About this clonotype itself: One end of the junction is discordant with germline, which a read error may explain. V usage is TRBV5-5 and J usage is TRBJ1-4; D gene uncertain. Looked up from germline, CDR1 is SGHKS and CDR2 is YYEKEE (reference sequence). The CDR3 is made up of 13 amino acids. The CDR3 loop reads CTSRRNSNEKLFF. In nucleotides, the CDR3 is TGTACCAGCAGACGGAACAGTAATGAAAAACTGTTTTTT.

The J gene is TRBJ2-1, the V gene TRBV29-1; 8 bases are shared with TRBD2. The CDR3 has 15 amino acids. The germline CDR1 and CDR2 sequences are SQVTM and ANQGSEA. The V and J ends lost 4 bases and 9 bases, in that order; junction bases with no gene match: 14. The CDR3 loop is CSVGGPSGSDGEQFF. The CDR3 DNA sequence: TGCAGCGTTGGAGGGCCTAGCGGGTCGGATGGTGAGCAGTTCTTC.

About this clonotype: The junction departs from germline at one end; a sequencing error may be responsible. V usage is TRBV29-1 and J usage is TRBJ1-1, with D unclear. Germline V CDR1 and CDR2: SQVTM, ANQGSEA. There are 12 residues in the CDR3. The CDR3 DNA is TGTAGCGTGGAAGGGTCGGGCAACGTGGTTTTCTTT. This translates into CSVEGSGNVVFF.

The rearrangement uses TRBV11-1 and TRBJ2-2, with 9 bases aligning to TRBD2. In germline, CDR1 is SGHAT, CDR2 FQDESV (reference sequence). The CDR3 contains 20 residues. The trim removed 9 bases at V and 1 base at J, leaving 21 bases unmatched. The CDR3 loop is CASSLKDRFTSGRNTGELFF. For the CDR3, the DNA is TGTGCCAGTAGCCTTAAAGACCGGTTTACTAGCGGGCGGAACACCGGGGAGCTGTTTTTT.

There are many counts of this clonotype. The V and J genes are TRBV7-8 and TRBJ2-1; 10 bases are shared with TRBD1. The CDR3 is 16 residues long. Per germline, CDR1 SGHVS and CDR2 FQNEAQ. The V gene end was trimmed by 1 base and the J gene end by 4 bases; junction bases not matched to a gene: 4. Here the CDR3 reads CASSLGGQGPYNEQFF. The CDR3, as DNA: TGTGCCAGCAGCTTAGGGGGACAGGGGCCTTACAATGAGCAGTTCTTC.

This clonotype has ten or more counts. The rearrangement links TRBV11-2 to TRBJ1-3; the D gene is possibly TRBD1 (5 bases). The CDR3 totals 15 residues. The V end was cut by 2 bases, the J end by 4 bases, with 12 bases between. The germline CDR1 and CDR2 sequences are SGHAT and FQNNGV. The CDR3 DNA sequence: TGTGCCAGCAGCTTATTATGGGGCGCAGGAAACACCATATATTTT. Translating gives CASSLLWGAGNTIYF.

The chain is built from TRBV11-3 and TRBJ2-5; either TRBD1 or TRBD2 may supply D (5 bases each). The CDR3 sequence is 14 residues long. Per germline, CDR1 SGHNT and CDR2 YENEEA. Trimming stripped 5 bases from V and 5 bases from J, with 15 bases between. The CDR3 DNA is TGTGCCAGCAGCAACCGGGGCATGGGGGAGACCCAGTACTTC. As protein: CASSNRGMGETQYF.

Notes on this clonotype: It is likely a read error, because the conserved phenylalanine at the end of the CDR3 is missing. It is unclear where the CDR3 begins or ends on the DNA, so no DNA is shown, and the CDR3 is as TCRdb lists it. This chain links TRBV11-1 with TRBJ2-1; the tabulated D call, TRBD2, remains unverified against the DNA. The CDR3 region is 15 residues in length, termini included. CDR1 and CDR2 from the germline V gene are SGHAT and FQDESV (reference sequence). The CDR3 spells CASSVWSGKYNEQLI.